Reported below is one TCR beta chain. The protocol was immunoSEQ multiplex PCR, while the TCRdb copy is restricted to in-frame clones and leaves out a portion. This repertoire shows around 20,000 clones, about 88% found once; its top ten account for about 7.5%. The source of the sample is a study of T cell changes during pregnancy in multiple sclerosis. Sequencing used CD8+ T cells from peripheral blood mononuclear cells, obtained in the second trimester of pregnancy. The sequence derives from a female donor in good health, enrolled as a control in a pregnancy study.

CDR3 in amino acids: CATSRDSGGAGELFF. The CDR3 coding sequence is TGTGCCACCAGCAGAGATAGCGGGGGGGCCGGGGAGCTGTTTTTT. The V call is TRBV15, the J call TRBJ2-2, with 11 bases that match TRBD2. The CDR3 consists of 15 residues. In germline, CDR1 is LNHNV, CDR2 YYDKDF (reference sequence). Trimming took 0 bases from V and 6 from J; bases not matched to a gene: 0.